This TCR beta chain was documented in a study of blood T cell dynamics during melanoma immunotherapy. CDR3 length: 14 amino acids. Trimming at V came to 2 bases and at J to 8 bases, leaving 4 bases not matched to a gene. Germline CDR1 and CDR2: SGDLS and YYNGEE. Data came from immunoSEQ multiplex PCR; TCRdb stores just in-frame clones and leaves some out. The data show some 14,000 clones, with around 90% seen just once and around 0.18% held by the top ten. Time point given: pre-treatment baseline. Sampling occurred pretreatment (T0) and at week 3 (W3), after cycle one of checkpoint blockade. This sequence was found in a human donor with melanoma. The sequenced sample was effector memory CD8+ T cells from blood, obtained from a patient treated with checkpoint blockade. The chain employs TRBV9 and TRBJ2-1, with 10 positions matching TRBD1. This CDR3 is CASSVLGQGDEQFF. For the CDR3, the DNA is TGTGCCAGCAGCGTCCTCGGACAGGGGGATGAGCAGTTCTTC.